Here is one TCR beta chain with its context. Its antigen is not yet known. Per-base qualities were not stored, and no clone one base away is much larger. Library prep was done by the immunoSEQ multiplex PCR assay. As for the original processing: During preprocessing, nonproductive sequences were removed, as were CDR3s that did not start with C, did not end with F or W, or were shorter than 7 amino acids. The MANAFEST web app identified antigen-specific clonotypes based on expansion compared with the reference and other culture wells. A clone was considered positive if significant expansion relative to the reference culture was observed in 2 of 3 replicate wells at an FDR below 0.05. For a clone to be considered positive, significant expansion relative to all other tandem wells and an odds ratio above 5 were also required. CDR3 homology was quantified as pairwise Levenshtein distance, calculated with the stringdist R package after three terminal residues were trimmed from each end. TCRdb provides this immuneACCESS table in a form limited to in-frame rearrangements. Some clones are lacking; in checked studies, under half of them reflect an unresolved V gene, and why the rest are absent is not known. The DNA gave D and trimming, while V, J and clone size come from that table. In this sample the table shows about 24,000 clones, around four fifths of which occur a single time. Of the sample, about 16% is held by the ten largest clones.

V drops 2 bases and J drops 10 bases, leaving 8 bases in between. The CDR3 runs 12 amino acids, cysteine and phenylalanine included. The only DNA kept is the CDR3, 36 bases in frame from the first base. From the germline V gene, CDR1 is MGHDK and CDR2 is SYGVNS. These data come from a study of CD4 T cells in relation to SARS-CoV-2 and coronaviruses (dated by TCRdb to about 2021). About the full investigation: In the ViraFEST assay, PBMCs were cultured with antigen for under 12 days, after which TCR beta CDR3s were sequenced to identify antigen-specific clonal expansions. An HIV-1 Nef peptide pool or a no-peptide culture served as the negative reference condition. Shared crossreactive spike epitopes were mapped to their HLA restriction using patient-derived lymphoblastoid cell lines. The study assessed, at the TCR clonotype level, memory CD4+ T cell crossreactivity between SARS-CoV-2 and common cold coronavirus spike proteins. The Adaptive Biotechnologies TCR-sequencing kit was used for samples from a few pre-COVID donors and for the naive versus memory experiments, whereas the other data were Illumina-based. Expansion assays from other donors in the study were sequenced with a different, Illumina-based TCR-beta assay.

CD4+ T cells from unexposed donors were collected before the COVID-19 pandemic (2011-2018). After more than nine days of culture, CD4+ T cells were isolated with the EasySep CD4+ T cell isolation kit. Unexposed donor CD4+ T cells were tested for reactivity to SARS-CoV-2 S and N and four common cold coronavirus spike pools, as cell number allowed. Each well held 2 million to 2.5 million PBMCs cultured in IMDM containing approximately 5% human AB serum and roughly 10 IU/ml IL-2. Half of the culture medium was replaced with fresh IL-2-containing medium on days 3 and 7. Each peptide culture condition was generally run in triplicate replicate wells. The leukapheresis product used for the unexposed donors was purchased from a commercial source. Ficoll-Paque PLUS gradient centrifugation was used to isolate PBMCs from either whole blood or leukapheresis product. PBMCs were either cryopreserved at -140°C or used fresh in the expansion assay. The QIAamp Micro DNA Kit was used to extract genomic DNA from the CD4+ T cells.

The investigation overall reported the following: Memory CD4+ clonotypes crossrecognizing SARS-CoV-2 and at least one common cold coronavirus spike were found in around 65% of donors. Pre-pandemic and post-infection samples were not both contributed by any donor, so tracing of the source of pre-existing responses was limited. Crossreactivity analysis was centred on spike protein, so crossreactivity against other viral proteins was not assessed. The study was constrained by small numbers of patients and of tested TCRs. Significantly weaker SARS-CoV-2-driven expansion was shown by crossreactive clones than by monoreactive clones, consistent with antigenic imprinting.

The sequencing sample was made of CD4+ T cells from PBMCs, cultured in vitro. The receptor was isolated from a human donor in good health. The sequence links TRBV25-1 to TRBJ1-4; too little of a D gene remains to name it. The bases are TGTGCCAGCAGTGAAGAGGGCCGAAAACTGTTTTTT. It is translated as CASSEEGRKLFF.